The 6 T cell receptor beta chains reported below all come from one sample, sequenced in a study of spatial heterogeneity in lung cancer. TCRdb re-derived calls from the 5' RACE reads in MiXCR, one entry per CDR3 protein. Of tens of thousands of distinct CDR3 sequences listed, over 6% are singletons. Time point reported: sample taken at primary tumor resection. Material for sequencing was whole RNA from tumor, nontumor lung or frozen PBMC, left unsorted. The material sequenced was PBMCs, taken at surgery. The receptors stem from a male donor with early-stage non-small cell lung cancer.

This clonotype has a count of ten or more. This chain connects TRBV2 to TRBJ1-1; D not resolved. V was shortened by 1 base and J by 8 bases, with 17 bases between the two germline ends. The length of the CDR3 is 15 residues. Germline V gives CDR1 SNHLY, CDR2 FYNNEI. The CDR3 nucleotides are TGTGCCAGCAGTGAAGGCCATCTGTTGGAGGAGGAAGCTTTCTTT. Residues: CASSEGHLLEEEAFF.

This clonotype came up many times. The genes are TRBV28 and TRBJ2-3; TRBD1 is a possible D gene (6 bases). The V end lost 8 bases, the J end lost 0 bases, and 12 bases lay between the germline ends. Germline V CDR1 and CDR2: MDHEN, SYDVKM. The CDR3 runs to 14 residues. The CDR3 loop is CASSRDKSTDTQYF. The CDR3 region has the DNA TGTGCCAGCTCCCGGGACAAGAGCACAGATACGCAGTATTTT.

In its sample, this clonotype was seen a few times. The chain combines TRBV28 with TRBJ2-5, with 10 bases lining up with TRBD2. The CDR3 consists of 15 residues. Trimming cost V 5 bases and J 5 bases; bases outside gene matches: 8. CDR1 and CDR2 (germline): MDHEN, SYDVKM. This CDR3 reads CASSPLAGEAETQYF. CDR3 sequence (DNA): TGTGCCAGCAGTCCGCTAGCGGGGGAGGCTGAGACCCAGTACTTC.

The table lists this clonotype with many counts. The chain couples TRBV7-7 to TRBJ2-7; 7 positions match TRBD1. V dropped 5 bases and J dropped 4; count of bases not matched to a gene: 11. Germline CDR1 and CDR2: SSHAT and FNYEAQ (reference sequence). This CDR3 is 15 amino acids long. The CDR3 loop is CASSMNPGTEYEQYF. The CDR3, as DNA: TGTGCCAGCAGCATGAACCCCGGGACAGAATACGAGCAGTACTTC.

This clonotype was seen many times. This chain joins TRBV7-2 and TRBJ1-3; D possibly corresponds to TRBD1 (5 bases). Looked up from germline, CDR1 is SGHTA and CDR2 is FQGNSA. The CDR3 loop spans 18 amino acids. V lost 5 bases, J lost 1 base, and 21 bases lay in between. For the CDR3, the DNA is TGTGCCAGCAGCCGAAGGGCGGGTGGGGACGCATCTGGAAACACCATATATTTT. It specifies CASSRRAGGDASGNTIYF.

Details on this clonotype: A read error may account for a junction end that differs from germline. The V gene is TRBV24-1, the J gene TRBJ2-3; 7 bases line up with TRBD1. Germline V gene lookup returns CDR1 KGHDR and CDR2 SFDVKD. This CDR3 contains 14 residues. CDR3 protein: CATSGTRGTDTQNF. DNA for the CDR3: TGTGCCACCAGTGGCACTAGAGGGACAGATACGCAGAATTTT.